The 6 T cell receptor beta chains listed next were all sequenced from one sample in a study of shared clonotypes between healthy human individuals. Profiled with immunoSEQ multiplex PCR; TCRdb holds only in-frame clones, not every one. The sample includes around 700,000 clones, 92% of them seen just once. CD45RO-negative CD8 cells positively selected for CCR7 made up the naive population, which excluded terminally differentiated effector memory CD45RA+ cells. Sequencing was done on a sample of naive CD8+ T cells sorted from blood. The receptor source for this set is a man between 25 and 39 years old in good health.

This clone was seen once. This chain joins TRBV5-4 and TRBJ2-7; D is possibly TRBD1 (5 bases). The germline V gene encodes CDR1 SGHNT and CDR2 YYREEE (reference sequence). V lost 0 bases and J 5 bases, leaving 12 bases between the germline ends. The CDR3 is made up of 14 amino acids. In nucleotides, the CDR3 is TGTGCCAGCAGCTTGGGGGGCGTAATTGACGAGCAGTACTTC. This gives the protein CASSLGGVIDEQYF.

This clone was found once. V gene TRBV15 combines with J gene TRBJ2-7; TRBD2 might be the D (6 bases). Germline lookup yields CDR1 LNHNV and CDR2 YYDKDF (reference sequence). The CDR3 length is 15 residues. V lost 1 base and J lost 0, with 10 bases in between. The CDR3 DNA sequence: TGTGCCACCAGCAGAGGGGGACTGTTCTCCTACGAGCAGTACTTC. Its translation is CATSRGGLFSYEQYF.

The V gene is TRBV4-3, the J gene TRBJ1-1; D gene ambiguous. CDR3 length: 13 amino acids. Germline CDR1 reads LGHNA; CDR2 reads YSLEER. The V end lost 2 bases, the J end lost 6 bases, and 10 bases lay between the germline ends. The CDR3 loop reads CASSQIGSAEAFF. CDR3 DNA: TGCGCCAGCAGCCAAATCGGGTCAGCTGAAGCTTTCTTT.

The chain links TRBV5-6 to TRBJ1-4, with 12 positions matching TRBD1. This CDR3 contains 14 residues. V trimming: 4 bases; J trimming: 8 bases; junction bases outside the gene matches: 3. Germline V CDR1 and CDR2: SGHDT, YYEEEE. The CDR3 loop is CASSRGTGGEKLFF. CDR3 sequence (DNA): TGTGCCAGCAGCCGCGGGACAGGGGGCGAAAAACTGTTTTTT.

This chain joins TRBV29-1 and TRBJ2-1; D uncertain. The CDR3 runs 14 residues. Deletions cut 0 bases from V and 7 bases from J, with 13 bases between. Germline CDR1 SQVTM, CDR2 ANQGSEA. DNA of the CDR3: TGCAGCGTTGAAGATATCAAGGTACGGAATGAGCAGTTCTTC. As protein: CSVEDIKVRNEQFF.

This sequence joins TRBV27 and TRBJ2-7, with D possibly being TRBD2 (6 bases). The CDR3 runs 14 residues. Trimming took 7 bases from V and 0 from J, leaving 13 bases between them. In germline, CDR1 is MNHEY, CDR2 SMNVEV (reference sequence). For the CDR3, the DNA is TGTGCCAGCACGAGCGGAGCGGGCTCCTACGAGCAGTACTTC. It translates to CASTSGAGSYEQYF.